These 31 T cell receptor beta chains were sequenced from one sample in a study of T cell responses to AZD1222 COVID-19 vaccine. Generated by immunoSEQ multiplex PCR, the TCRdb table keeps only in-frame clones and is missing some. The table includes around 120,000 clones, roughly 90% detected once. This specimen consisted of peripheral blood, obtained on day 0 of AZD1222 vaccination. The receptors were sampled from an adult in good health.

This chain uses TRBV10-3 with TRBJ1-2; tentatively, D is TRBD1 (5 bases). CDR1 and CDR2 (germline): ENHRY, SYGVKD. CDR3 length: 14 residues. Trimming cost V 10 bases and J 0 bases, with 15 bases left between them. The CDR3 reads CATTGKVANYGYTF. The DNA for the CDR3 is TGTGCCACCACAGGAAAAGTAGCTAACTATGGCTACACCTTC.

In its sample, this clone was seen once. The chain is built from TRBV5-1 and TRBJ2-5; TRBD2 matches 9 bases. The CDR3 runs 15 residues. The trim removed 5 bases at V and 3 bases at J, leaving 8 bases unmatched. Germline values: CDR1 SGHRS, CDR2 YFSETQ. The chain's CDR3 is CASRRASGTKETQYF. CDR3 in DNA: TGCGCCAGCAGGAGGGCTAGCGGGACCAAAGAGACCCAGTACTTC.

The chain combines TRBV11-2 with TRBJ2-7; either TRBD1 or TRBD2 may fit D (5 bases each). The V end was cut by 3 bases, the J end by 0 bases, with 9 bases between. This CDR3 is built from 14 residues. Germline values: CDR1 SGHAT, CDR2 FQNNGV. CDR3 nucleotides: TGTGCCAGCAGCTTTCTCGGGACCTCCTACGAGCAGTACTTC. Residues: CASSFLGTSYEQYF.

This clone has a handful of counts. CDR3: CASSLRTAEAFF. CDR3 DNA sequence: TGTGCCAGCAGCTTAAGGACAGCTGAAGCTTTCTTT. The V gene is TRBV7-8, the J gene TRBJ1-1; TRBD1 might be the D (6 bases). Germline CDR1 is SGHVS and CDR2 is FQNEAQ. The V and J ends lost 2 bases and 6 bases respectively, with 7 bases between them. The CDR3 consists of 12 residues.

In DNA, the CDR3 is TGTGCCAGCAGCTTTTTTTTCTCCGGGGGGGAAGAAGCTTTCTTT. Translation: CASSFFFSGGEEAFF. This chain joins TRBV13 and TRBJ1-1, with D possibly being TRBD1 (5 bases). V was shortened by 3 bases and J by 8 bases, with 19 bases between the two germline ends. Per germline, CDR1 PRHDT and CDR2 FYEKMQ (reference sequence). The CDR3 consists of 15 residues.

The chain employs TRBV18 and TRBJ2-7; D is tentatively TRBD1 or TRBD2 (5 bases each). This CDR3 spans 12 amino acids. Germline V gene data show CDR1 as KGHSH and CDR2 as LQKENI. V shed 4 bases and J shed 2 bases, with 6 bases lying between them. The CDR3 loop reads CASSRDPYEQYF. CDR3 nucleotides: TGTGCCAGCTCACGGGACCCCTACGAGCAGTACTTC.

V and J are TRBV30 and TRBJ2-3, with D perhaps given as TRBD1 or TRBD2 (6 bases each). From germline, CDR1 is GTSNPN and CDR2 SVGIG (reference sequence). Between the trimmed V and J ends, which lost 3 bases and 1 base, there was a span of 23 bases. The CDR3 has 18 amino acids. The CDR3 bases are TGTGCCTGGAGCTCGGACAGAGTTCCGGGAGTCGGCACAGATACGCAGTATTTT. It encodes CAWSSDRVPGVGTDTQYF.

The chain combines TRBV19 with TRBJ2-3; maybe TRBD2 (5 bases). V shed 4 bases and J shed 0 bases, with 8 bases lying between them. CDR1 is LNHDA and CDR2 is SQIVND in the germline V gene (reference sequence). CDR3 length: 14 residues. The CDR3 coding sequence is TGTGCCAGTAGTACTAGCCTTAGCACAGATACGCAGTATTTT. This codes for CASSTSLSTDTQYF.

J is TRBJ2-7 and V is TRBV25-1; 12 positions agree with TRBD2. This CDR3 contains 18 residues. The trim removed 3 bases at V and 1 base at J, leaving 10 bases unmatched. Germline CDR1 reads MGHDK; CDR2 reads SYGVNS. This chain's CDR3 is CASSDLTSGGIGSYEQYF. The CDR3 nucleotides are TGTGCCAGCAGTGACCTGACTAGCGGGGGCATCGGATCCTACGAGCAGTACTTC.

The genes are TRBV7-9 and TRBJ2-1, with TRBD2 matching over 9 bases. The V segment lost 4 bases and the J segment 4 bases; nucleotides outside the gene matches: 5. The CDR3 sequence is 15 residues long. Looked up from germline, CDR1 is SEHNR and CDR2 is FQNEAQ (reference sequence). CDR3 nucleotide sequence: TGTGCCAGCAGCTCAACTAGCGGGCCGTACAATGAGCAGTTCTTC. Translated: CASSSTSGPYNEQFF.

This chain links TRBV7-2 with TRBJ1-2; no definite D call. The germline V gene encodes CDR1 SGHTA and CDR2 FQGNSA. V was cut by 1 base and J by 7 bases, with 7 bases left in between. The CDR3 length is 12 residues. CDR3 DNA sequence: TGTGCCAGCAGCTTAGATGTGGGTGGCTACACCTTC. Amino acids: CASSLDVGGYTF.

The genes are TRBV19 and TRBJ2-1; the match to TRBD2 covers 9 bases. Germline assignment: CDR1 LNHDA and CDR2 SQIVND (reference sequence). The junction had 15 bases not matched to a gene; V was cut back by 4 bases and J by 5 bases. The CDR3 is 18 residues long. This CDR3 is CASSTPRFSGSKDNEQFF. Written as DNA, the CDR3 is TGTGCCAGTAGTACGCCCCGGTTTAGCGGGAGTAAGGACAATGAGCAGTTCTTC.

J is TRBJ2-2 and V is TRBV19; 10 bases align to TRBD1. Trimming at V came to 8 bases and at J to 0 bases, leaving 15 bases not matched to a gene. CDR3 length: 19 residues. The germline V gene encodes CDR1 LNHDA and CDR2 SQIVND (reference sequence). The CDR3 DNA follows: TGTGCCAGTCGCAGAACCCCGGGACAGGGGAGCTCGAACACCGGGGAGCTGTTTTTT. Translating it yields CASRRTPGQGSSNTGELFF.

This clone has just one count. The J gene is TRBJ2-3, the V gene TRBV19, with 10 bases matching TRBD2. Germline lookup yields CDR1 LNHDA and CDR2 SQIVND (reference sequence). V was clipped by 3 bases and J by 6 bases; unmatched bases: 12. The length of the CDR3 is 17 residues. CDR3 region: CASSILGSSGSGDTQYF. CDR3 DNA sequence: TGTGCCAGTAGTATTCTTGGGTCTAGCGGGAGTGGGGATACGCAGTATTTT.

A single count supports this clone. The rearrangement joins TRBV28 to TRBJ1-3, with unresolved D. The CDR3 covers 11 residues. The germline gives CDR1 MDHEN, CDR2 SYDVKM. V shed 3 bases and J shed 5 bases, with 2 bases lying between them. The CDR3 sequence is CASSLRNTIYF. For the CDR3, the DNA is TGTGCCAGCAGTTTGAGAAACACCATATATTTT.

Only a few counts were recorded for this clone. The CDR3 is CASSLDPGLAAYNEQFF. The CDR3 DNA is TGTGCCAGCAGCTTAGATCCGGGACTAGCGGCCTACAATGAGCAGTTCTTC. This chain joins TRBV11-2 and TRBJ2-1; 11 nucleotides match TRBD2. Germline V gene sequence: CDR1 SGHAT, CDR2 FQNNGV. The CDR3 is made up of 17 amino acids. Losses at the gene ends were 0 bases for V and 2 bases for J; bases not matched to a gene: 3.

V is TRBV5-5 and J is TRBJ2-7, with 8 bases identical to TRBD2. J lost 3 bases, V lost 5 bases, and 10 bases had no gene match. This CDR3 is built from 15 residues. The germline V gene has CDR1 SGHKS and CDR2 YYEKEE (reference sequence). In nucleotides, the CDR3 is TGTGCCAGCAGATCACTGGGCGGGGGGTACTACGAGCAGTACTTC. Translating gives CASRSLGGGYYEQYF.

The V call is TRBV4-3, the J call TRBJ1-2; no clear D gene. The V end lost 0 bases, the J end lost 7 bases, and 18 bases lay between the germline ends. The CDR3 consists of 16 residues. Germline V gene lookup returns CDR1 LGHNA and CDR2 YSLEER. As DNA, the CDR3 is TGCGCCAGCAGCCAAGAGAGGGTCGGTTCTTGGGGTGGCTACACCTTC. Translating gives CASSQERVGSWGGYTF.

The chain carries TRBV7-2 and TRBJ2-3; D call uncertain. V lost 5 bases and J lost 1, with 16 bases in between. The CDR3 length is 16 residues. Germline V gene lookup returns CDR1 SGHTA and CDR2 FQGNSA. The CDR3 nucleotides read TGTGCCAGCAGCCCAAACTGGGCCCCTGGCACAGATACGCAGTATTTT. This encodes CASSPNWAPGTDTQYF.

The chain is built from TRBV15 and TRBJ1-2, with 7 bases identical to TRBD1. V was clipped by 4 bases and J by 5 bases; unmatched bases: 4. CDR3 length: 13 residues. In germline, CDR1 is LNHNV, CDR2 YYDKDF (reference sequence). The CDR3 protein is CATSTGTVYGYTF. The CDR3 DNA reads as TGTGCCACCAGCACTGGGACAGTTTATGGCTACACCTTC.

The rearrangement joins TRBV24-1 to TRBJ2-1, with 7 bases fitting TRBD2. This CDR3 is 17 amino acids long. J gave up 6 bases and V 0 bases, and 10 bases lay outside the gene matches. Germline loops: CDR1 KGHDR, CDR2 SFDVKD. The CDR3 spells CATSDLLTAGDVNEQFF. CDR3 sequence (DNA): TGTGCCACCAGTGATTTGCTTACGGCGGGAGATGTCAATGAGCAGTTCTTC.

The chain carries TRBV7-9 and TRBJ2-2; no definite D call. Trimming pared 5 bases from V and 0 bases from J, leaving 10 bases between. Germline V gene data show CDR1 as SEHNR and CDR2 as FQNEAQ (reference sequence). This CDR3 comprises 15 residues. The CDR3 sequence: CASSPATANTGELFF. CDR3 nucleotide sequence: TGTGCCAGCAGCCCCGCCACAGCGAACACCGGGGAGCTGTTTTTT.

CDR3 loop: CASSPSSDTQYF. CDR3 coding DNA: TGTGCCAGCAGCCCCTCGTCAGATACGCAGTATTTT. The chain couples TRBV7-8 to TRBJ2-3, with no clear D. The CDR3 has 12 amino acids. Trimming removed 5 bases at V and 4 bases at J, with 7 bases between. The V gene's germline CDR1 is SGHVS and CDR2 FQNEAQ.

This chain links TRBV3-1 (or the pseudogene TRBV3-2) with TRBJ2-1; 10 bases are shared with TRBD2. The CDR3 contains 15 residues. The junction had 9 bases not matched to a gene; V was cut back by 5 bases and J by 8 bases. Germline CDR1 and CDR2: LGHDT and YNNKEL (reference sequence). CDR3 sequence (DNA): TGTGCCAGCAGCATCCCTAGCGGGAGAACGCATGAGCAGTTCTTC. It is translated as CASSIPSGRTHEQFF.

Only one count was recorded for this clone. The V and J genes are TRBV10-1 and TRBJ2-1; 8 nucleotides match TRBD2. Per germline, CDR1 WNHNN and CDR2 SYGVQD (reference sequence). The trim removed 3 bases at V and 10 bases at J, leaving 11 bases unmatched. The CDR3 extends over 15 amino acids. The CDR3 bases are TGCGCCAGCAGTGATAATCCAAGCGGGAGTAACGAGCAGTTCTTC. This gives the protein CASSDNPSGSNEQFF.

The chain employs TRBV6-5 and TRBJ1-1; D not certain. Germline CDR1 and CDR2: MNHEY and SVGAGI. Trimming shortened V by 6 bases and J by 4 bases, and 9 bases separated the two germline ends. The CDR3 spans 12 residues. The CDR3 spells CASSWGGTEAFF. The DNA for the CDR3 is TGTGCCAGCAGCTGGGGTGGCACTGAAGCTTTCTTT.

The chain carries TRBV4-1 and TRBJ1-5; D gene ambiguous. There are 12 residues in the CDR3. Looked up from germline, CDR1 is MGHRA and CDR2 is YSYEKL. Trimming removed 1 base at V and 7 bases at J, with 5 bases between. The CDR3 loop reads CASSQGEQPQHF. In DNA form, the CDR3 reads TGCGCCAGCAGCCAAGGGGAACAGCCCCAGCATTTT.

This chain connects TRBV27 to TRBJ2-7; 10 bases match TRBD2. Per germline, CDR1 MNHEY and CDR2 SMNVEV (reference sequence). The V segment lost 6 bases and the J segment 1 base; nucleotides outside the gene matches: 9. The CDR3 sequence is 16 residues long. The CDR3 spells CASSLKLAGKSYEQYF. Here the CDR3 DNA reads TGTGCCAGCAGCCTGAAACTAGCGGGAAAATCCTACGAGCAGTACTTC.

The chain carries TRBV7-8 and TRBJ1-2, with 8 bases that match TRBD1. The germline V gene has CDR1 SGHVS and CDR2 FQNEAQ. The CDR3 is 13 amino acids. The V gene end was trimmed by 4 bases and the J gene end by 8 bases; junction bases not matched to a gene: 6. In DNA form, the CDR3 reads TGTGCCAGCAGCTCACGGACAGGGAGCGGCTACACCTTC. It codes for CASSSRTGSGYTF.

The chain joins TRBV12-5 to TRBJ2-5; D is ambiguous. This CDR3 is 16 amino acids long. The ends were cut back, 7 bases at V and 2 bases at J, with 20 bases in the middle. Looked up from germline, CDR1 is LGHNT and CDR2 is FRNRAP. CDR3 protein: CASADSSLDFQETQYF. The CDR3 DNA sequence: TGTGCTAGTGCCGATTCCTCCCTGGATTTTCAAGAGACCCAGTACTTC.

The gene calls are TRBV18 and TRBJ1-4; a weak D match, TRBD1 (5 bases). The length of the CDR3 is 16 residues. V was pared by 4 bases and J by 8 bases, with 20 bases between. CDR1 is KGHSH and CDR2 is LQKENI in the germline V gene. CDR3 sequence: CASSRRDADRIEKLFF. CDR3 coding DNA: TGTGCCAGCTCACGCCGGGACGCCGACCGTATAGAAAAACTGTTTTTT. Combining the CDR3 with reference TRBV18 and TRBJ1-4 gives the whole variable domain NAGVMQNPRHLVRRRGQEARLRCSPMKGHSHVYWYRQLPEEGLKFMVYLQKENIIDESGMPKERFSAEFPKEGPSILRIQQVVRGDSAAYFCASSRRDADRIEKLFFGSGTQLSVL.